These 25 T cell receptor beta chains were all obtained from the same sample, sequenced in a study of blood T cells in healthy people across ages. The second PCR ran about 6 to 11 cycles with a sample-barcoded 5' primer and J-beta primers. In TCRdb, the 5' RACE reads were re-called with MiXCR into one record per CDR3 protein. The sample holds about 1.4 million distinct CDR3 sequences; approximately 59% are singletons and the top ten take 6.5% to 8.5%. Source material: blood. Every receptor here comes from a young man in good health.

The chain carries TRBV29-1 and TRBJ2-3, with 8 bases aligning to TRBD1. V dropped 4 bases and J dropped 3; count of bases not matched to a gene: 9. Germline CDR1 reads SQVTM; CDR2 reads ANQGSEA. CDR3 length equals 15 residues. CDR3 residues: CSVGVDRARTDTQYF. Here the CDR3 DNA reads TGCAGCGTTGGCGTGGACAGGGCGAGAACAGATACGCAGTATTTT.

This clonotype has only a few counts. The chain is built from TRBV4-1 and TRBJ2-5; D might be TRBD1 (5 bases). The V gene's germline CDR1 is MGHRA and CDR2 YSYEKL. The CDR3 consists of 15 residues. The V gene lost 0 bases and the J gene lost 0 bases, with 8 bases spanning the gap. The CDR3 region is CASSQDDSHQETQYF. In DNA form, the CDR3 reads TGCGCCAGCAGCCAAGATGACAGCCACCAAGAGACCCAGTACTTC.

V gene TRBV5-6 combines with J gene TRBJ2-7; D is tentatively TRBD1 or TRBD2 (6 bases each). The CDR3 spans 17 residues. V lost 4 bases to trimming and J lost 0 bases, with 20 bases between them. CDR1 is SGHDT, CDR2 YYEEEE, per germline. This CDR3 is CASSPDKSGAFSYEQYF. DNA for the CDR3: TGTGCCAGCAGCCCGGATAAGTCGGGGGCTTTCTCCTACGAGCAGTACTTC.

V usage is TRBV28 and J usage is TRBJ2-5; 7 bases are a match to TRBD2. CDR3 length: 14 amino acids. The germline CDR1 and CDR2 sequences are MDHEN and SYDVKM. V shed 6 bases, J shed 2 bases, and the junction held 6 bases outside the gene matches. CDR3 amino acids: CASSSLASQETQYF. The CDR3 DNA reads as TGTGCCAGCAGCTCACTAGCGTCACAAGAGACCCAGTACTTC.

There are many counts of this clonotype. The junction shows a germline mismatch at one end, possibly a read error. This chain joins TRBV12-3 or TRBV12-4 and TRBJ2-5, with D perhaps TRBD2 (6 bases). The CDR3 is 13 residues long. CDR3 sequence reads: CASSLGTQETQYF. CDR3 coding DNA: TGTGCCAGCAGCTTAGGGACTCAAGAGACCCAGTACTTC.

This clonotype is a singleton in its sample. This rearrangement joins TRBV6-1 to TRBJ2-5, with 8 bases matching TRBD1. The J call is uncertain, as TRBJ2-7 better fits the DNA end. Germline lookup yields CDR1 MNHNS and CDR2 SASEGT. The CDR3 contains 14 residues. The DNA of the CDR3 is TGTGCCAGCAGGTTATCGGACAGGGATGGCGAGCAGTACTTC. Translated: CASRLSDRDGEQYF.

The genes are TRBV3-1 and TRBJ1-2; D gene ambiguous. This CDR3 is built from 14 residues. From germline, CDR1 is LGHDT and CDR2 YNNKEL (reference sequence). The V end lost 2 bases, the J end lost 8 bases, and 15 bases lay between the germline ends. CDR3 DNA: TGTGCCAGCAGCCAATTGGAGATTCTCGGCGGCTACACCTTC. Its protein product is CASSQLEILGGYTF.

This chain links TRBV5-1 with TRBJ2-7; D may be TRBD2 (6 bases). The CDR3 has 16 residues. The germline V and J ends were trimmed by 0 bases and 4 bases, with 17 bases remaining between them. Germline V gene data show CDR1 as SGHRS and CDR2 as YFSETQ. The CDR3, as DNA: TGCGCCAGCAGCTTGGAGGTCGGGAGTCTCGGTTACGAGCAGTACTTC. This translates into CASSLEVGSLGYEQYF.

The chain combines TRBV7-8 with TRBJ2-1; no clear D gene. The CDR3 sequence is 15 residues long. Germline V lookup: CDR1 SGHVS, CDR2 FQNEAQ. Trimming took 5 bases from V and 5 from J, leaving 16 bases between them. The chain's CDR3 is CASSMLGRADNEQFF. The CDR3, as DNA: TGTGCCAGCAGCATGCTGGGAAGGGCCGACAATGAGCAGTTCTTC.

In its sample, this clonotype was seen a few times. The rearrangement links TRBV7-2 to TRBJ2-4, with 14 bases lining up with TRBD2. TRBJ2-7 matches the DNA end more closely, so the J call is doubtful. Germline assignment: CDR1 SGHTA and CDR2 FQGNSA. The CDR3 consists of 16 residues. The CDR3 here is CASRKGLAGGYYEQYF. The CDR3 region has the DNA TGTGCCAGCAGAAAAGGACTAGCGGGAGGTTATTACGAGCAGTACTTC.

This chain uses TRBV4-2 with TRBJ2-2, with unresolved D. Trimming removed 1 base at V and 1 base at J, with 13 bases between. This CDR3 contains 17 residues. Germline V CDR1 and CDR2: LGHNA, YNFKEQ. CDR3 sequence: CASSQAPFSGNTGELFF. The CDR3 region has the DNA TGTGCCAGCAGCCAAGCCCCCTTCTCTGGGAACACCGGGGAGCTGTTTTTT.

This sequence joins TRBV20-1 and TRBJ2-1; no reliable D call. The germline V gene has CDR1 DFQATT and CDR2 SNEGSKA (reference sequence). This CDR3 is built from 12 residues. Deletions cut 3 bases from V and 2 bases from J, with 5 bases between. CDR3 residues: CSASSTYNEQFF. The DNA of the CDR3 is TGCAGTGCTAGTAGTACCTACAATGAGCAGTTCTTC.

The sample holds one count of this clonotype. J is TRBJ2-7 and V is TRBV7-8; TRBD2 matches 10 bases. The CDR3 is 13 residues long. The V segment lost 5 bases and the J segment 12 bases; nucleotides outside the gene matches: 10. From germline, CDR1 is SGHVS and CDR2 FQNEAQ. The CDR3 protein is CASSRGLAGERYF. In DNA form, the CDR3 reads TGTGCCAGCAGCCGGGGGCTAGCGGGAGAACGGTACTTC.

The V call is TRBV5-5, the J call TRBJ2-1; 7 bases match TRBD2. This CDR3 region has 14 residues. With V trimmed by 6 bases and J by 0 bases, 3 bases remained unmatched. CDR1 is SGHKS and CDR2 is YYEKEE in the germline V gene (reference sequence). The CDR3 region is CASTREGSYNEQFF. In DNA form, the CDR3 reads TGTGCCAGCACCAGGGAGGGCTCCTACAATGAGCAGTTCTTC.

This clonotype was seen ten or more times. The chain has TRBV5-1 and TRBJ2-1, with D perhaps matching TRBD2 (5 bases). Germline V CDR1 and CDR2: SGHRS, YFSETQ. Between the trimmed V and J ends, which lost 2 bases and 4 bases, there was a span of 10 bases. The CDR3 loop spans 14 amino acids. The DNA of the CDR3 is TGCGCCAGCAGCTTAGGGAGTGGGTACAATGAGCAGTTCTTC. Translating gives CASSLGSGYNEQFF.

The sample holds a few counts of this clonotype. The gene calls are TRBV4-1 and TRBJ2-7, with 9 bases aligning to TRBD1. This CDR3 has 15 residues. V was pared by 5 bases and J by 0 bases, with 5 bases of the junction left unmatched. From germline, CDR1 is MGHRA and CDR2 YSYEKL. CDR3 coding DNA: TGCGCCAGCAGCGCCGGGACAGGGAGCTCCTACGAGCAGTACTTC. Its protein product is CASSAGTGSSYEQYF.

This chain joins TRBV12-3 or TRBV12-4 and TRBJ2-5; D remains unclear. This CDR3 is 13 amino acids long. V gave up 4 bases and J gave up 4 bases, with 10 bases separating them. CDR3: CASSSASTETQYF. Here the CDR3 DNA reads TGTGCCAGCAGTTCCGCCAGTACAGAGACCCAGTACTTC.

The genes are TRBV20-1 and TRBJ2-5; the D gene is possibly TRBD2 (7 bases). Germline V lookup: CDR1 DFQATT, CDR2 SNEGSKA (reference sequence). This CDR3 is built from 15 residues. Trimming removed 1 base from V and 4 bases from J, with 16 bases in between. The CDR3 sequence is CSARGAGGPTETQYF. CDR3 sequence (DNA): TGCAGTGCTAGAGGCGCCGGGGGGCCAACAGAGACCCAGTACTTC.

The chain joins TRBV20-1 to TRBJ2-1; D is unresolved. Trimming cost V 1 base and J 4 bases, with 8 bases left between them. CDR1 and CDR2 (germline): DFQATT, SNEGSKA (reference sequence). This CDR3 spans 13 amino acids. The CDR3 loop reads CSARVPQYNEQFF. DNA of the CDR3: TGCAGTGCTAGAGTCCCCCAGTACAATGAGCAGTTCTTC.

The gene calls are TRBV10-3 and TRBJ1-4; TRBD1 matches 7 bases. V gave up 7 bases and J gave up 8 bases; unmatched junction bases: 7. Germline V lookup: CDR1 ENHRY, CDR2 SYGVKD. The CDR3 length is 13 residues. The CDR3 reads CAIKGGAGEKLFF. The CDR3 nucleotides read TGTGCCATCAAAGGGGGCGCTGGGGAAAAACTGTTTTTT.

The chain couples TRBV25-1 to TRBJ2-3; D unclear. Germline V CDR1 and CDR2: MGHDK, SYGVNS. This CDR3 spans 14 amino acids. V lost 6 bases, J lost 0 bases, and 10 bases lay in between. The CDR3 DNA reads TGTGCCAGCAGCATAGCAACTAGCACAGATACGCAGTATTTT. Translation gives CASSIATSTDTQYF.

This clonotype has just one count. The chain joins TRBV10-1 to TRBJ2-7; D gene uncertain. V gave up 8 bases and J gave up 6 bases, with 17 bases separating them. This CDR3 has 13 residues. Germline CDR1 reads WNHNN; CDR2 reads SYGVQD (reference sequence). The CDR3: CASGLPGRREQYF. Written as DNA, the CDR3 is TGCGCCAGCGGTCTGCCCGGCAGGCGCGAGCAGTACTTC.

This clonotype was detected a few times. The V call is TRBV4-2, the J call TRBJ1-2; TRBD1 matches at 7 bases. Germline V gene data show CDR1 as LGHNA and CDR2 as YNFKEQ. Trimming took 1 base from V and 6 from J; bases not matched to a gene: 11. This CDR3 comprises 16 residues. The CDR3 nucleotides read TGTGCCAGCAGCCAAGTTAGAAACAGGGGTTGGGATGGCTACACCTTC. Protein: CASSQVRNRGWDGYTF.

The CDR3 region is CASSRDFAPNEQFF. The CDR3 nucleotides are TGCGCCAGCAGCAGGGACTTCGCCCCCAATGAGCAGTTCTTC. The rearrangement joins TRBV5-1 to TRBJ2-1; the D gene is possibly TRBD2 (6 bases). This CDR3 comprises 14 residues. Germline lookup yields CDR1 SGHRS and CDR2 YFSETQ. The ends were cut back, 4 bases at V and 6 bases at J, with 14 bases in the middle. Filled out from reference TRBV5-1 and TRBJ2-1, the complete variable domain reads KAGVTQTPRYLIKTRGQQVTLSCSPISGHRSVSWYQQTPGQGLQFLFEYFSETQRNKGNFPGRFSGRQFSNSRSEMNVSTLELGDSALYLCASSRDFAPNEQFFGPGTRLTVL.

The chain joins TRBV6-5 to TRBJ1-2, with 9 positions matching TRBD1. The CDR3 loop spans 14 amino acids. V shed 3 bases and J 6 bases; nucleotides not matched to a gene: 5. The V gene's germline CDR1 is MNHEY and CDR2 SVGAGI. The CDR3, as DNA: TGTGCCAGCAGTTATGGACAGGGGAGCGATGGCTACACCTTC. Translating gives CASSYGQGSDGYTF.